The entry below describes one T cell receptor beta chain. The source of the sample is a study of blood T cells in healthy people across ages. The authors ran a second PCR of about 7 to 11 cycles using a sample-barcoded 5' primer and a J-beta primer mix. Each of the cDNA molecules was tagged by a template-switch adaptor with 12 random nucleotides. TCRdb analysed the 5' RACE reads with MiXCR anew, one entry per CDR3 protein. The sample includes over 600,000 distinct CDR3 sequences, approximately 60% of them seen just once. This CDR3 region has 15 residues. The ends were cut back, 1 base at V and 8 bases at J, with 17 bases in the middle. RNA extraction gave at least 5 micrograms of total RNA per sample.

The sample taken for sequencing was blood. This TCR derives from a man aged 40-50 years in good health. The chain employs TRBV12-3 or TRBV12-4 and TRBJ1-2; tentatively, D is TRBD1 (6 bases). The CDR3 coding sequence is TGTGCCAGCAGTTTAGGGCGGGGGGGCTCTCGAGGCTACACCTTC. Protein product: CASSLGRGGSRGYTF.